This T cell receptor beta chain was identified during a study of T cell repertoires in cytomegalovirus infection. Turning to the study itself: Through public TCR beta signatures, both CMV infection and matching HLA type were indicated. General study findings and limits: Summed frequency of shared TCR beta families picked out CMV carriers who also had the relevant HLA. The response measured ex vivo was dominated by TCR beta clonotypes (HLA-C-restricted and CMV-specific).

Each CDR3 protein is one row after TCRdb ran MiXCR on the reads. The sample carries approximately 160,000 distinct CDR3 sequences, more than 15% recorded once. Germline V CDR1 and CDR2: SEHNR, FQNEAQ (reference sequence). V was pared by 2 bases and J by 3 bases, with 10 bases between. The CDR3 consists of 15 residues. On this clonotype itself: As yet, its antigen is unknown.

The chain is built from TRBV7-9 and TRBJ2-2, with a tentative D call TRBD2 (6 bases). This clonotype originated in a human donor in good health (CMV status not recorded). Some clones in this sample may be carry-over from other donors' samples. The sequencing input was CD8+ T cells from PBMCs. The CDR3 here is CASSLWEADTGELFF. DNA of the CDR3: TGTGCCAGCAGCTTATGGGAGGCCGACACCGGGGAGCTGTTTTTT.